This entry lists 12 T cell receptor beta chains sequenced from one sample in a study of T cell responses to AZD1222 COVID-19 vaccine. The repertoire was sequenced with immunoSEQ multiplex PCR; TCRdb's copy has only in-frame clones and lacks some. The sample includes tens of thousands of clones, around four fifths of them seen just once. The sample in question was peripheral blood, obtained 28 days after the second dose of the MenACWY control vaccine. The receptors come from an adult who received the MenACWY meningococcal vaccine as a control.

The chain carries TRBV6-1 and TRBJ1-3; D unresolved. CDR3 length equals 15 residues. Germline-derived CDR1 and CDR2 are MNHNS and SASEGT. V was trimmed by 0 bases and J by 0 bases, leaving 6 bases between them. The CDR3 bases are TGTGCCAGCAGTGAAGCAGGGAGCTCTGGAAACACCATATATTTT. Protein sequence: CASSEAGSSGNTIYF.

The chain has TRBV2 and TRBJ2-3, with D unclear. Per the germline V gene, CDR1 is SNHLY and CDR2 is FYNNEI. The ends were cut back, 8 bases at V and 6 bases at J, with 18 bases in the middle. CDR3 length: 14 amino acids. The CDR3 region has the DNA TGTGCCAGCGGTAGGGTAAATCACGACGATACGCAGTATTTT. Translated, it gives CASGRVNHDDTQYF.

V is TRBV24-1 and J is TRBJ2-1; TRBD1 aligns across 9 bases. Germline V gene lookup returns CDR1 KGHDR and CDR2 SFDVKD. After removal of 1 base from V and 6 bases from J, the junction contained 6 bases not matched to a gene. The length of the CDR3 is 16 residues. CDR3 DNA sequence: TGTGCCACCAGTGATTTAGAACAGGGGGCTTTCAATGAGCAGTTCTTC. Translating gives CATSDLEQGAFNEQFF.

The CDR3 protein is CASSIPGPAGDTQYF. CDR3 in DNA: TGTGCCAGTAGTATACCGGGGCCAGCGGGAGATACGCAGTATTTT. The J gene is TRBJ2-3, the V gene TRBV19; TRBD2 is a possible D gene (6 bases). The length of the CDR3 is 15 residues. Germline lookup yields CDR1 LNHDA and CDR2 SQIVND (reference sequence). The germline V and J ends were trimmed by 2 bases and 5 bases, with 14 bases remaining between them. Using reference TRBV19 and TRBJ2-3 for the parts outside the CDR3, the full variable domain is DGGITQSPKYLFRKEGQNVTLSCEQNLNHDAMYWYRQDPGQGLRLIYYSQIVNDFQKGDIAEGYSVSREKKESFPLTVTSAQKNPTAFYLCASSIPGPAGDTQYFGPGTRLTVL.

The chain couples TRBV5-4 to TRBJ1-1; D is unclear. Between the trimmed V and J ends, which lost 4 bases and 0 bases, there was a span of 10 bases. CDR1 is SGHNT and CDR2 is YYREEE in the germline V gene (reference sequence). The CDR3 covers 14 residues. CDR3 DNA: TGTGCCAGCAGCACCGAGCTTATGAACACTGAAGCTTTCTTT. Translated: CASSTELMNTEAFF. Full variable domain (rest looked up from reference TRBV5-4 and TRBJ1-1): ETGVTQSPTHLIKTRGQQVTLRCSSQSGHNTVSWYQQALGQGPQFIFQYYREEENGRGNFPPRFSGLQFPNYSSELNVNALELDDSALYLCASSTELMNTEAFFGQGTRLTVV.

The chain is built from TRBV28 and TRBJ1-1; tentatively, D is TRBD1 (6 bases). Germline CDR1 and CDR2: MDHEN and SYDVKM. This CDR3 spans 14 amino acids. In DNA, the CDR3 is TGTGCTACCATCCGACAGGCCCTGAACACTGAAGCTTTCTTT. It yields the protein CATIRQALNTEAFF.

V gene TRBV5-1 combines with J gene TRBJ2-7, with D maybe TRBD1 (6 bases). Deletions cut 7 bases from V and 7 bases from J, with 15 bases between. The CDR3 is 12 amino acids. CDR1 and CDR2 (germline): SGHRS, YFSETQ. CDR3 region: CASSYSGEEQYF. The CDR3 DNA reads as TGCGCCAGCTCTTACTCAGGGGAGGAGCAGTACTTC.

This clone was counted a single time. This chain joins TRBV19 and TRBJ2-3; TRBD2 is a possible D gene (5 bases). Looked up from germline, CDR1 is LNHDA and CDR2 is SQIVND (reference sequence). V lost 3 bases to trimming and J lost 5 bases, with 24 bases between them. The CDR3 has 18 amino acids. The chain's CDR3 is CASSIGPGSPSPQDTQYF. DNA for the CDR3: TGTGCCAGTAGTATCGGCCCGGGGAGTCCCTCACCGCAAGATACGCAGTATTTT. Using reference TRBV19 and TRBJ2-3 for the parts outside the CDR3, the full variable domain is DGGITQSPKYLFRKEGQNVTLSCEQNLNHDAMYWYRQDPGQGLRLIYYSQIVNDFQKGDIAEGYSVSREKKESFPLTVTSAQKNPTAFYLCASSIGPGSPSPQDTQYFGPGTRLTVL.

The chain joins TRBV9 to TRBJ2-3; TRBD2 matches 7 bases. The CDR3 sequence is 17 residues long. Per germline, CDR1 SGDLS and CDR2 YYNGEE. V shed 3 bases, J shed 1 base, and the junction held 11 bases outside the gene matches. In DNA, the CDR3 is TGTGCCAGCAGCGCAAGGAGCGGGGCCCAGGGCACAGATACGCAGTATTTT. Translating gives CASSARSGAQGTDTQYF.

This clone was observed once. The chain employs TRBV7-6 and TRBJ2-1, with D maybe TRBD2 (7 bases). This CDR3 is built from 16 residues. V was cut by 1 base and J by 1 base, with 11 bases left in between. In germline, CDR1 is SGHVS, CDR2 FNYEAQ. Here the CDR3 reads CASSLGGGASYNEQFF. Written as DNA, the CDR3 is TGTGCCAGCAGCTTAGGCGGGGGCGCGTCCTACAATGAGCAGTTCTTC. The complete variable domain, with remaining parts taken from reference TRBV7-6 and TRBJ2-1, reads GAGVSQSPRYKVTKRGQDVALRCDPISGHVSLYWYRQALGQGPEFLTYFNYEAQQDKSGLPNDRFSAERPEGSISTLTIQRTEQRDSAMYRCASSLGGGASYNEQFFGPGTRLTVL.

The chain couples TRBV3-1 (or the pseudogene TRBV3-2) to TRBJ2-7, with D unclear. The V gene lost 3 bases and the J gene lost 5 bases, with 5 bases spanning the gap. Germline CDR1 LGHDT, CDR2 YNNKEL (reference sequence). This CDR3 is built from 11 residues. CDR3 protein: CASSHGDEQYF. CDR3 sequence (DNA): TGTGCCAGCAGCCACGGCGACGAGCAGTACTTC.

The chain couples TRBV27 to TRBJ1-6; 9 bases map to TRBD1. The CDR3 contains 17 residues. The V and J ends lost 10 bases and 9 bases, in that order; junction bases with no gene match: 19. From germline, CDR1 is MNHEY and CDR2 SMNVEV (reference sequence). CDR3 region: CATGPGTGYLSGSPLHF. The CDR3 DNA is TGTGCCACCGGTCCCGGGACAGGGTATTTGTCTGGTTCACCCCTCCACTTT.